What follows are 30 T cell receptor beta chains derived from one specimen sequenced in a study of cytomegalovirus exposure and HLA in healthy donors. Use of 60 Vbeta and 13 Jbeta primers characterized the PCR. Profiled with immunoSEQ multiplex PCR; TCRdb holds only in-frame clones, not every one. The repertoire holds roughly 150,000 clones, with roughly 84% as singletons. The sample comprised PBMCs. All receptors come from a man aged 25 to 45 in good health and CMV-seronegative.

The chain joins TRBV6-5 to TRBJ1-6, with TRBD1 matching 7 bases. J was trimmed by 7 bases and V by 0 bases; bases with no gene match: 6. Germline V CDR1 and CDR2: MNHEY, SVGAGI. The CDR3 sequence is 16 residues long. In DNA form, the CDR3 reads TGTGCCAGCAGTTACTCACCGACAGGGATGAATTCACCCCTCCACTTT. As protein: CASSYSPTGMNSPLHF.

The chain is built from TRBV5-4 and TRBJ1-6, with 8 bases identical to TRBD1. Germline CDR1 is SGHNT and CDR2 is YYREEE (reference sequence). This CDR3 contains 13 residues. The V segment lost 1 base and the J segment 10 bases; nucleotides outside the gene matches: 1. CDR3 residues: CASSLTGGSPLHF. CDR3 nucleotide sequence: TGTGCCAGCAGCTTGACAGGGGGATCACCCCTCCACTTT.

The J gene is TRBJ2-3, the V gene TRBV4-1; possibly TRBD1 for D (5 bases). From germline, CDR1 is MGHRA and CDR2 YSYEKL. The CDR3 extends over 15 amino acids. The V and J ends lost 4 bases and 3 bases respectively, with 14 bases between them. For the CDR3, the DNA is TGCGCCAGCAGCCCTAGTCAGGGTGGGACAGATACGCAGTATTTT. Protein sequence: CASSPSQGGTDTQYF.

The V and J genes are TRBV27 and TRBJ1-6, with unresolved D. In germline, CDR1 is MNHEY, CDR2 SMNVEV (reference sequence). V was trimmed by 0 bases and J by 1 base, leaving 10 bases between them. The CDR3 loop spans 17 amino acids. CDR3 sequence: CASSLSTEVSYNSPLHF. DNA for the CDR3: TGTGCCAGCAGTTTATCCACAGAAGTATCCTATAATTCACCCCTCCACTTT.

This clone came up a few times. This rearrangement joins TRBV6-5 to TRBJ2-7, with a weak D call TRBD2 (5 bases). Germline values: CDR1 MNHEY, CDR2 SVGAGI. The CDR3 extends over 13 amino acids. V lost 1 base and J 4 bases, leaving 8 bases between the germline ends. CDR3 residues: CASSYFRGYEQYF. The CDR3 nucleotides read TGTGCCAGCAGTTACTTCCGGGGTTACGAGCAGTACTTC.

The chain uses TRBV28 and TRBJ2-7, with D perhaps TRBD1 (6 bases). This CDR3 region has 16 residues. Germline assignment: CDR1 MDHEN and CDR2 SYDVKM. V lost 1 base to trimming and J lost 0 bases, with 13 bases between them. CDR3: CASSLSGVEFSYEQYF. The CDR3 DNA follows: TGTGCCAGCAGTTTATCAGGGGTCGAATTCTCCTACGAGCAGTACTTC. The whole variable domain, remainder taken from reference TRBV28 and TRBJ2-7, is DVKVTQSSRYLVKRTGEKVFLECVQDMDHENMFWYRQDPGLGLRLIYFSYDVKMKEKGDIPEGYSVSREKKERFSLILESASTNQTSMYLCASSLSGVEFSYEQYFGPGTRLTVT.

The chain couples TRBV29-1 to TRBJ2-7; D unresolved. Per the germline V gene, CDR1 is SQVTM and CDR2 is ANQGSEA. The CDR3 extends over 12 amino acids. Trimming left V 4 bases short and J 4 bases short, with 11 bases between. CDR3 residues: CSVVSRPYEQYF. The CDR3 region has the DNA TGCAGCGTTGTATCTAGGCCTTACGAGCAGTACTTC.

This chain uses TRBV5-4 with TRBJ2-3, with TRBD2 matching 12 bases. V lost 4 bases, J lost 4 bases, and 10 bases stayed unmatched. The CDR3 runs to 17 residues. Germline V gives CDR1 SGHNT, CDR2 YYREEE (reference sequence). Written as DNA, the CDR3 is TGTGCCAGCAGCCTCATGACTAGCGGGAGTGCGGCAGATACGCAGTATTTT. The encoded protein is CASSLMTSGSAADTQYF.

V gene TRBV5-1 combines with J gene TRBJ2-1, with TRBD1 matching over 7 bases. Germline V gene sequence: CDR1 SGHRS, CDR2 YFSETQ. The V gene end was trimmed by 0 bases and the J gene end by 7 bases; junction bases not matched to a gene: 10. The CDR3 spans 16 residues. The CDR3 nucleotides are TGCGCCAGCAGCTTGGTGATAGGGGGCACGGGTAATGAGCAGTTCTTC. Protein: CASSLVIGGTGNEQFF.

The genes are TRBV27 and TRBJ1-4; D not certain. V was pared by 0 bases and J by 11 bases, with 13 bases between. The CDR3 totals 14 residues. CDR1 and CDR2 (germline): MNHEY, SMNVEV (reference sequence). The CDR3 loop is CASSLSSFSRKLFF. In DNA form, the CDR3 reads TGTGCCAGCAGTTTATCAAGTTTCTCTAGGAAACTGTTTTTT. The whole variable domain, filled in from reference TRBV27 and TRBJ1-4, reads EAQVTQNPRYLITVTGKKLTVTCSQNMNHEYMSWYRQDPGLGLRQIYYSMNVEVTDKGDVPEGYKVSRKEKRNFPLILESPSPNQTSLYFCASSLSSFSRKLFFGSGTQLSVL.

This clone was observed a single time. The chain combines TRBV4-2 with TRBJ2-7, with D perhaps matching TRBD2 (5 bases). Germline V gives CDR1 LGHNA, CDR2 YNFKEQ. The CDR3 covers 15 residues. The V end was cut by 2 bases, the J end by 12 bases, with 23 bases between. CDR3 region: CASSQQTRGPGEVYF. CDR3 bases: TGTGCCAGCAGCCAACAAACCCGCGGACCCGGGGAAGTGTACTTC.

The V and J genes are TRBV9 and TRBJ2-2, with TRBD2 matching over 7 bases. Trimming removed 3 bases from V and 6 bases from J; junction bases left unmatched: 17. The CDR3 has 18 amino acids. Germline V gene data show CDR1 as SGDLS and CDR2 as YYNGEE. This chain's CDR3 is CASSEIGEGPRGAGELFF. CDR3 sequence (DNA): TGTGCCAGCAGCGAAATAGGGGAGGGGCCCCGGGGGGCCGGGGAGCTGTTTTTT.

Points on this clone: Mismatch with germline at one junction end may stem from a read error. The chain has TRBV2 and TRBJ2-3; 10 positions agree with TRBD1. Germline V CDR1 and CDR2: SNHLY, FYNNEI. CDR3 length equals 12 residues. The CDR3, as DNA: TGTGCCAGCAGTGAAACCGGGACAGGGGTCTCTTTT. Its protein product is CASSETGTGVSF.

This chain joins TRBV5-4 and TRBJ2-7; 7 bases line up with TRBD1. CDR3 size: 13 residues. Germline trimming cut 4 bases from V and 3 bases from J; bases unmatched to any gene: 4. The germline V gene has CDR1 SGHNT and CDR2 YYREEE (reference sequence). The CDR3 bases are TGTGCCAGCAGCCCGGGACAGAGCTACGAGCAGTACTTC. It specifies CASSPGQSYEQYF.

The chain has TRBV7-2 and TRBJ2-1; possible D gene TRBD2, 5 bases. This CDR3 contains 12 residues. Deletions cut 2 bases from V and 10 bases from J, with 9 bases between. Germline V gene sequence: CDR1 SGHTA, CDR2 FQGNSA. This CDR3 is CASSLRGNEQFF. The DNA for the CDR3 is TGTGCCAGCAGCTTAAGAGGGAACGAGCAGTTCTTC.

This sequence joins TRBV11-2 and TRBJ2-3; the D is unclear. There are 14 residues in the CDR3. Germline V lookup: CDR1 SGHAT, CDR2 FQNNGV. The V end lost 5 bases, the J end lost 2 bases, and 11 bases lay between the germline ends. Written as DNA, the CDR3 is TGTGCCAGCAGCCCCGGGTCTTTCACAGATACGCAGTATTTT. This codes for CASSPGSFTDTQYF.

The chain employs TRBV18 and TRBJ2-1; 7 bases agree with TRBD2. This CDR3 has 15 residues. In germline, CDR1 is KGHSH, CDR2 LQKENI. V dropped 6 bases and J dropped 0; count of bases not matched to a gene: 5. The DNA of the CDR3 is TGTGCCAGCTCGCCGCGGGGGAGCTCCTACAATGAGCAGTTCTTC. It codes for CASSPRGSSYNEQFF.

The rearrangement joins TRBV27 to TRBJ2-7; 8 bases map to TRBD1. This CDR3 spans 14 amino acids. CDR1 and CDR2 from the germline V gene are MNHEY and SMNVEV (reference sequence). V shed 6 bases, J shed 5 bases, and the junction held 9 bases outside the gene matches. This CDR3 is CASRDQGAPDEQYF. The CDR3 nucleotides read TGTGCCAGCAGAGATCAGGGGGCTCCTGACGAGCAGTACTTC.

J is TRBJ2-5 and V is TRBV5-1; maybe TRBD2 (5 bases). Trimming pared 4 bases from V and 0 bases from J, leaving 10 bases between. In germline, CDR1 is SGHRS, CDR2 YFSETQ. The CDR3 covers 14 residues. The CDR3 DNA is TGCGCCAGCAGCGCCCGGGAATACCAAGAGACCCAGTACTTC. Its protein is CASSAREYQETQYF.

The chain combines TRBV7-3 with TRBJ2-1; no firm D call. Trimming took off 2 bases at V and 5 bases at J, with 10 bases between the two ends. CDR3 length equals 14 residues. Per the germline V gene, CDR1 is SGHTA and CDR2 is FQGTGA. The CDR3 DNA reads TGTGCCAGCAGCTTATCGGGTCCTAACAATGAGCAGTTCTTC. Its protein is CASSLSGPNNEQFF.

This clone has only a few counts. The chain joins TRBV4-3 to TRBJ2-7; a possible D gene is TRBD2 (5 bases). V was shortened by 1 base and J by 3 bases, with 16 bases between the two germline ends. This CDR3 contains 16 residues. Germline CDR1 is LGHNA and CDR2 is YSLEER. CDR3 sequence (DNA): TGCGCCAGCAGCCAAGCGGAGGCCCGAGGAGGCTACGAGCAGTACTTC. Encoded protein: CASSQAEARGGYEQYF.

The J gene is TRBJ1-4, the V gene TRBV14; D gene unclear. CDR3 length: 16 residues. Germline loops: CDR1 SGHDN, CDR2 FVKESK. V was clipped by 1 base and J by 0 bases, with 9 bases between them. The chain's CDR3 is CASSQVRTATNEKLFF. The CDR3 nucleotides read TGTGCCAGCAGCCAAGTCAGGACTGCAACTAATGAAAAACTGTTTTTT.

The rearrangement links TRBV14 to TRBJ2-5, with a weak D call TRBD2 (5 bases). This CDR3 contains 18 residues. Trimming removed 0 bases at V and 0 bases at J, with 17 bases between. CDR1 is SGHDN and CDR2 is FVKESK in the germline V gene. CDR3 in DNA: TGTGCCAGCAGCCAAGATGGGCCGAGGGCTTGGTACCAAGAGACCCAGTACTTC. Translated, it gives CASSQDGPRAWYQETQYF.

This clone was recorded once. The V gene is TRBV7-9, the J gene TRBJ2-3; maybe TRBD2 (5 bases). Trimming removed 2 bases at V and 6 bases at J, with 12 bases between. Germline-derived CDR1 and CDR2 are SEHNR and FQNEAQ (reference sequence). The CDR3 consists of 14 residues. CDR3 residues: CASSLNEGVDTQYF. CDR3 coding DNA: TGTGCCAGCAGCTTAAATGAGGGTGTGGATACGCAGTATTTT.

The CDR3 region has the DNA TGTGCCAGCAGATTAGACAGGGGAACCTACGAGCAGTACTTC. Translation: CASRLDRGTYEQYF. The gene calls are TRBV28 and TRBJ2-7, with 8 nucleotides matching TRBD1. The V gene's germline CDR1 is MDHEN and CDR2 SYDVKM. Trimming removed 6 bases from V and 2 bases from J; junction bases left unmatched: 6. The CDR3 has 14 amino acids. Together with reference TRBV28 and TRBJ2-7, the CDR3 gives the full variable domain: DVKVTQSSRYLVKRTGEKVFLECVQDMDHENMFWYRQDPGLGLRLIYFSYDVKMKEKGDIPEGYSVSREKKERFSLILESASTNQTSMYLCASRLDRGTYEQYFGPGTRLTVT.

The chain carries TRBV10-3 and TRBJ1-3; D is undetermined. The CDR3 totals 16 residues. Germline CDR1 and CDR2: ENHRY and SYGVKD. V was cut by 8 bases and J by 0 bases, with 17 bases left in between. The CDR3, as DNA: TGTGCCATCGGACTCCCCCCGGGAAGCTCTGGAAACACCATATATTTT. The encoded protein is CAIGLPPGSSGNTIYF.

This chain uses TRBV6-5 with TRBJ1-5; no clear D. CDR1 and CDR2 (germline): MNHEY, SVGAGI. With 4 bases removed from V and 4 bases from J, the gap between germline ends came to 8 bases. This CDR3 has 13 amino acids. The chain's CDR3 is CASSFGSNQPQHF. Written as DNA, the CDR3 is TGTGCCAGCAGTTTCGGGAGTAATCAGCCCCAGCATTTT.

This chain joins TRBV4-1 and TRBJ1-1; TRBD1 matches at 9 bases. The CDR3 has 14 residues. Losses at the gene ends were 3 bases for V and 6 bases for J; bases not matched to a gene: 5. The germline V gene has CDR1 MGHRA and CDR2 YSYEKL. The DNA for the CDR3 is TGCGCCAGCAGCCACCGGGACAGGGCTTCTGAAGCTTTCTTT. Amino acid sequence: CASSHRDRASEAFF.

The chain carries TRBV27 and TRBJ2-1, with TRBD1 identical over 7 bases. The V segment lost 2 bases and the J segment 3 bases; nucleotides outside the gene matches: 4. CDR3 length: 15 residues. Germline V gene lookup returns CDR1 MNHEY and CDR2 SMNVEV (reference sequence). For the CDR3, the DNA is TGTGCCAGCAGTTTACCTGGGACAGTCTACAATGAGCAGTTCTTC. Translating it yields CASSLPGTVYNEQFF.

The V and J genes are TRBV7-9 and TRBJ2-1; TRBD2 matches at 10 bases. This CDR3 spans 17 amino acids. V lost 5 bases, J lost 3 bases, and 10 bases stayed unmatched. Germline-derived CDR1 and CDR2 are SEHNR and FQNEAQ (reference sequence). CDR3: CASSPASLAGFYNEQFF. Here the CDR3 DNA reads TGTGCCAGCAGCCCGGCGTCACTAGCGGGGTTCTACAATGAGCAGTTCTTC. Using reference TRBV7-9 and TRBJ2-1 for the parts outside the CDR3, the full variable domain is DTGVSQNPRHKITKRGQNVTFRCDPISEHNRLYWYRQTLGQGPEFLTYFQNEAQLEKSRLLSDRFSAERPKGSFSTLEIQRTEQGDSAMYLCASSPASLAGFYNEQFFGPGTRLTVL.